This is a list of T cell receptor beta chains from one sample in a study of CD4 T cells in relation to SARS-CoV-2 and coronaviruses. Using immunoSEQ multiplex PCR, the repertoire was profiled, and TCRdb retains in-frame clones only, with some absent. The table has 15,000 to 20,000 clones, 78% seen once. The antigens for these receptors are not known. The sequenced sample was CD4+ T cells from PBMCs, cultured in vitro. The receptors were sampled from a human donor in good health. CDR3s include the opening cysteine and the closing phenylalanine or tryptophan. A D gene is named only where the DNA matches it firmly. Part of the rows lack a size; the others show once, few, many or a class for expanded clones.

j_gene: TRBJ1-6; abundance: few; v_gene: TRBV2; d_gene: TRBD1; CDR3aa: CASSEGQLGSPLHF; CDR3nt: TGTGCCAGCAGCGAGGGACAGCTGGGATCACCCCTCCACTTT
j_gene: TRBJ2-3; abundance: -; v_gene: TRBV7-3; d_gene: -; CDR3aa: CASSLMGGGIRTDTQYF; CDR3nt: TGTGCCAGCAGCTTAATGGGAGGGGGGATCCGCACAGATACGCAGTATTTT
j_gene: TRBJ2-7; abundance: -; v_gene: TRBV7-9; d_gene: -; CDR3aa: CASSSYGGLYEQYF; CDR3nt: TGTGCCAGCAGCTCATATGGGGGGCTCTACGAGCAGTACTTC
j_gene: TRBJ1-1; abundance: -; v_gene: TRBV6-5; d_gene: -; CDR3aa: CASKRGRAAEAFF; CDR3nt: TGTGCCAGCAAGAGGGGGAGGGCAGCTGAAGCTTTCTTT
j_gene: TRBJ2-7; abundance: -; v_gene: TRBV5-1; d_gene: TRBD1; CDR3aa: CASSLGTGVGEQYF; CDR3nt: TGCGCCAGCAGCTTGGGGACAGGGGTAGGCGAGCAGTACTTC
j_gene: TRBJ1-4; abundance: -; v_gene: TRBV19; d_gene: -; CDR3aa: CASSSGGQGGNEKLFF; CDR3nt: TGTGCCAGTAGTAGCGGGGGTCAAGGGGGAAATGAAAAACTGTTTTTT
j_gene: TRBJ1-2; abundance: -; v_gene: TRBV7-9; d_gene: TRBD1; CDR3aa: CASSGGQLYVGYTF; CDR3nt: TGTGCCAGCAGCGGGGGACAGCTCTATGTGGGCTACACCTTC
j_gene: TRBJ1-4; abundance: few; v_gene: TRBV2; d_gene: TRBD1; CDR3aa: CASSVGTGDVEKLFF; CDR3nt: TGTGCCAGCAGTGTCGGGACAGGGGACGTTGAAAAACTGTTTTTT
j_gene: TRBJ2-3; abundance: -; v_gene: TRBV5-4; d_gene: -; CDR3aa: CASSPGLSTDTQYF; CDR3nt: TGTGCCAGCAGTCCGGGACTTAGCACAGATACGCAGTATTTT
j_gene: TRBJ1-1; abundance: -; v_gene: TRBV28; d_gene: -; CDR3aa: CASSGAIISNTEAFF; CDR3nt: TGTGCCAGCAGTGGGGCAATTATCTCGAACACTGAAGCTTTCTTT
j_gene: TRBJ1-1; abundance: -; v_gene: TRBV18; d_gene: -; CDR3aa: CASSPPYDTAYTEAFF; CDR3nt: TGTGCCAGCTCACCACCCTACGACACGGCCTACACTGAAGCTTTCTTT
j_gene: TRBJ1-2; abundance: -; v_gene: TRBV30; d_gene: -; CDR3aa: CAWSGSSSHGYTF; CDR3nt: TGTGCCTGGAGTGGGTCCAGTTCCCATGGCTACACCTTC
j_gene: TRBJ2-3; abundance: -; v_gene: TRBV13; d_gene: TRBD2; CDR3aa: CASSSARTSRADTQYF; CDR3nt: TGTGCCAGCAGCTCCGCCCGGACTAGCCGAGCAGATACGCAGTATTTT
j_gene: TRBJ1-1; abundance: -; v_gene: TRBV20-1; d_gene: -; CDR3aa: CSAAADTEAFF; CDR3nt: TGCAGTGCCGCCGCGGACACTGAAGCTTTCTTT
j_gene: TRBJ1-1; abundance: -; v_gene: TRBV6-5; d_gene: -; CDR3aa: CASRGTGADTEAFF; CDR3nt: TGTGCCAGCAGGGGTACGGGGGCTGACACTGAAGCTTTCTTT
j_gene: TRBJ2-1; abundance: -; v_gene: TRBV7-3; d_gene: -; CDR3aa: CASSLGGGSYNEQFF; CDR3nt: TGTGCCAGCAGCCTCGGAGGGGGCTCCTACAATGAGCAGTTCTTC
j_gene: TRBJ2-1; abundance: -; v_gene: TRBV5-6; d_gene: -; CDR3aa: CASTPPLGFLGGEQFF; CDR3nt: TGTGCCAGCACCCCTCCTCTAGGTTTCTTAGGGGGTGAGCAGTTCTTC
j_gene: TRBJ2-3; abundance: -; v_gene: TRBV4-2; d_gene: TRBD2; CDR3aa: CASSQEALSGRVDTQYF; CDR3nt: TGTGCCAGCAGCCAAGAAGCCCTCAGCGGGAGAGTAGATACGCAGTATTTT
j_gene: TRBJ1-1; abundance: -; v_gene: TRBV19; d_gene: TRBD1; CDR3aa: CASSIGGTGGIMTEAFF; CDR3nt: TGTGCCAGTAGTATTGGGGGGACAGGGGGCATAATGACTGAAGCTTTCTTT
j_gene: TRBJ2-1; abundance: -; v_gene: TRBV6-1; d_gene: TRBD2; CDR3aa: CASSVSGRARSYNEQFF; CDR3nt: TGTGCCAGCAGTGTTAGCGGGAGGGCCCGCTCCTACAATGAGCAGTTCTTC
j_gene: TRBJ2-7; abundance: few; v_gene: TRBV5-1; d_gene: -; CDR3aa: CASTLDRDYEQYF; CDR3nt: TGCGCCAGCACTCTGGACAGAGACTACGAGCAGTACTTC
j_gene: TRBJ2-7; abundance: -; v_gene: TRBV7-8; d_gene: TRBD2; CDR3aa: CASSGGRSSYEQYF; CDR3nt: TGTGCCAGCAGCGGCGGGAGAAGCTCCTACGAGCAGTACTTC
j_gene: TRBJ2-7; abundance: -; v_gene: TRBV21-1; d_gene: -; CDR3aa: CASSKRARESSYEQYF; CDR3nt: TGTGCCAGCAGCAAAAGAGCAAGGGAGTCATCCTACGAGCAGTACTTC
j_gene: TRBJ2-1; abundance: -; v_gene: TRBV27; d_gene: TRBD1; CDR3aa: CASRGQGPNEQFF; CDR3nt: TGTGCCAGCAGAGGACAGGGGCCCAATGAGCAGTTCTTC
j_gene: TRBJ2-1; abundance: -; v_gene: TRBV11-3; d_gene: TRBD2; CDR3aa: CASSLEPGGPFGEQFF; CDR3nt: TGTGCCAGCAGCTTAGAACCGGGAGGGCCCTTTGGAGAGCAGTTCTTC
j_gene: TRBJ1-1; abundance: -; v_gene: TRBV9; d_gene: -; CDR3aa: CASSVGGTEAFF; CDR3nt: TGTGCCAGCAGCGTAGGGGGGACTGAAGCTTTCTTT
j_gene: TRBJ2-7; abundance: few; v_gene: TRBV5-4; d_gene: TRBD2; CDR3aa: CASRPGTSGVSYEQYF; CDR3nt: TGTGCCAGCAGACCCGGGACTAGCGGGGTGTCCTACGAGCAGTACTTC
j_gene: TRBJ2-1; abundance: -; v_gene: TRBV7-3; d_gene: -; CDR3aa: CASSLQGRGEQFF; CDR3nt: TGTGCCAGCAGCTTACAGGGAAGAGGGGAGCAGTTCTTC
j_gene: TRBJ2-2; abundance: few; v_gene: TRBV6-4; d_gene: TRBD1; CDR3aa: CASSGTENTGELFF; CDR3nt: TGTGCCAGCAGCGGGACAGAGAACACCGGGGAGCTGTTTTTT
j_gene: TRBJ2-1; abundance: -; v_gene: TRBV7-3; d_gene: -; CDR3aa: CASSETLQAGNEQFF; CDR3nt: TGTGCCAGCAGCGAAACGTTACAAGCTGGCAATGAGCAGTTCTTC
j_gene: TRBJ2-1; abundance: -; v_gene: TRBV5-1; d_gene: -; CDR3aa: CASSLSGFGDSPFF; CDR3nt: TGCGCCAGCAGCTTGAGTGGCTTCGGGGACTCCCCGTTCTTC
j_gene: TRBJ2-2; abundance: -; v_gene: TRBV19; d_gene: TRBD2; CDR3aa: CASRTRGATAGGPAGELFF; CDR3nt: TGTGCCAGTAGAACCAGGGGCGCGACTGCGGGAGGGCCCGCCGGGGAGCTGTTTTTT
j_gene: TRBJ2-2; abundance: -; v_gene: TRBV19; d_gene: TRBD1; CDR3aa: CASRPNQGQGVTGELFF; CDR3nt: TGTGCCAGTAGGCCTAATCAGGGACAGGGAGTCACCGGGGAGCTGTTTTTT
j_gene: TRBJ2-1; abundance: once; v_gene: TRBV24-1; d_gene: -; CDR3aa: CATSVSPFPEQFF; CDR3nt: TGTGCCACCAGTGTTTCCCCGTTTCCTGAGCAGTTCTTC
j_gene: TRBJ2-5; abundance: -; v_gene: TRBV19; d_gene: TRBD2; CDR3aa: CASSIQLAGETQYF; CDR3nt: TGTGCCAGTAGTATCCAACTAGCGGGGGAGACCCAGTACTTC
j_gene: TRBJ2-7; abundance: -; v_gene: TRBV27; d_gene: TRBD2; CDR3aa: CASSFLAGGPYEQYF; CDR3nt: TGTGCCAGCAGTTTTCTTGCGGGAGGACCCTACGAGCAGTACTTC
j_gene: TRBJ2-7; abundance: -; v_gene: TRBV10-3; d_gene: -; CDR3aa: CAISESSSVNYEQYF; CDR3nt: TGTGCCATCAGTGAGTCCTCTAGCGTCAACTACGAGCAGTACTTC
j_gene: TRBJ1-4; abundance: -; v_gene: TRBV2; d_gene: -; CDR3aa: CASSDGTLNEKLFF; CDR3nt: TGTGCCAGCAGTGATGGGACCCTTAATGAAAAACTGTTTTTT
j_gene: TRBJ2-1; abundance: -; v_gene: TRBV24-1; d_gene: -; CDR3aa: CATSFQGNEQFF; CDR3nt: TGTGCCACCAGTTTTCAGGGCAATGAGCAGTTCTTC
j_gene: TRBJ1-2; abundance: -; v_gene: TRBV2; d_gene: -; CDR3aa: CASQPGLQIYGYTF; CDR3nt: TGTGCCAGCCAGCCAGGTTTACAGATCTATGGCTACACCTTC